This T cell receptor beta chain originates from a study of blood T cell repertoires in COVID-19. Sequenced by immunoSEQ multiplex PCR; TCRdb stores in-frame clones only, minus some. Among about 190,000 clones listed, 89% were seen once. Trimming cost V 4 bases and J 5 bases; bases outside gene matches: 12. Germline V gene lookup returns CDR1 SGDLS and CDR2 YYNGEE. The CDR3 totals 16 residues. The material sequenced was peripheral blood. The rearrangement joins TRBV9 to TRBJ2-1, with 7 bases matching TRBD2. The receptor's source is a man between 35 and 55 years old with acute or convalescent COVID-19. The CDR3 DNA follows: TGTGCCAGCAGCACGACTCCCTGGGGGGGGGACAATGAGCAGTTCTTC. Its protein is CASSTTPWGGDNEQFF.